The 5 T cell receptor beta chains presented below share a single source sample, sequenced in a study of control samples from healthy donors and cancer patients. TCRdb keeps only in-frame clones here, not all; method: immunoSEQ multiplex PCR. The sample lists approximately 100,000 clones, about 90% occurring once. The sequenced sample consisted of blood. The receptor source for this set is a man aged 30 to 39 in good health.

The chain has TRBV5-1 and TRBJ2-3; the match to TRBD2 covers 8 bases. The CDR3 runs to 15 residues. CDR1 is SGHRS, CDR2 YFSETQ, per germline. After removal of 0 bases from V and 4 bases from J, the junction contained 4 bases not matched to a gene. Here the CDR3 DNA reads TGCGCCAGCAGCTTGGACGGGACTAGTGCAGATACGCAGTATTTT. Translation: CASSLDGTSADTQYF.

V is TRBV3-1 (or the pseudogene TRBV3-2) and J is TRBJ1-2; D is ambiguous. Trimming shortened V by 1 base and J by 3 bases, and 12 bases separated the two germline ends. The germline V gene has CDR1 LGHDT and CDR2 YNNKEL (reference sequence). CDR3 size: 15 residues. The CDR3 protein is CASSQVPGPHYGYTF. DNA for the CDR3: TGTGCCAGCAGCCAAGTACCTGGACCCCACTATGGCTACACCTTC.

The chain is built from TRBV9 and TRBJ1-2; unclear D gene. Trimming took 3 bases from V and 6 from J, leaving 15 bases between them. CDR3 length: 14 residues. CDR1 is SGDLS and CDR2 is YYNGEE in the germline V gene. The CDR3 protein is CASSASTGAHGYTF. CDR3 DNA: TGTGCCAGCAGCGCCTCGACGGGAGCACATGGCTACACCTTC.

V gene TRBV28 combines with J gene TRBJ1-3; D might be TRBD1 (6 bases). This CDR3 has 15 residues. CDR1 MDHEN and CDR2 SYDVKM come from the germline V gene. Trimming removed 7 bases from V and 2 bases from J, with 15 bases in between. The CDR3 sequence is CASTFPGGPGNTIYF. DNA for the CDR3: TGTGCCAGCACCTTCCCGGGGGGCCCTGGAAACACCATATATTTT.

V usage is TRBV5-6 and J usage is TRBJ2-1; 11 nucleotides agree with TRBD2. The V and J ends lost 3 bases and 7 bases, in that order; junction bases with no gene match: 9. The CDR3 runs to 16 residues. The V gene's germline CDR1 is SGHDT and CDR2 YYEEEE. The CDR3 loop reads CASSSALAGANNEQFF. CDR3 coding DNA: TGTGCCAGCAGCTCCGCACTAGCGGGAGCTAATAATGAGCAGTTCTTC.